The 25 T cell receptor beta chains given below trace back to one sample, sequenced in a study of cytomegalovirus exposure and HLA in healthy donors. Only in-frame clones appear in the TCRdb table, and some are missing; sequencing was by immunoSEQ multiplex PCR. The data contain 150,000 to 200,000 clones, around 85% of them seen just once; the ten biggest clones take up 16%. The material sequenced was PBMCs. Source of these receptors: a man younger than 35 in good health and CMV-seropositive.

CDR3 region: CASSISGSAREQYF. The CDR3 DNA sequence: TGTGCCAGCAGTATTAGCGGGTCGGCGAGGGAGCAGTACTTC. The chain has TRBV27 and TRBJ2-7, with TRBD2 matching 7 bases. In germline, CDR1 is MNHEY, CDR2 SMNVEV (reference sequence). The CDR3 consists of 14 residues. V lost 5 bases to trimming and J lost 7 bases; unmatched junction nucleotides: 11.

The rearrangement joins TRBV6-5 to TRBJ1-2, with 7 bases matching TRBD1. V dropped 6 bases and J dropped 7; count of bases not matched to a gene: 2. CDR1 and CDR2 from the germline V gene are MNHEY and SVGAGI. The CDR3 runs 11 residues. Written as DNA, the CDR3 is TGTGCCAGCAGCACAGGGGCTGGCTACACCTTC. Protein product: CASSTGAGYTF.

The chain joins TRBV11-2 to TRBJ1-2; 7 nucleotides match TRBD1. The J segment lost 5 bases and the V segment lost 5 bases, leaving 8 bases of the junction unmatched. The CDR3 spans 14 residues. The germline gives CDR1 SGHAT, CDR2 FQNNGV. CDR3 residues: CASSQDRSGYGYTF. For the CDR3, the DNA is TGTGCCAGCAGCCAGGACAGGTCGGGGTATGGCTACACCTTC.

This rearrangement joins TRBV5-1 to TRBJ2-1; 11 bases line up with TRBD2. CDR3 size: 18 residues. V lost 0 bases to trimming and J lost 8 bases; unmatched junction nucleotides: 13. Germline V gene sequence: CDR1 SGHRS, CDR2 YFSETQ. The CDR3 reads CASSLDETSGTPVDEQFF. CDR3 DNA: TGCGCCAGCAGCTTGGATGAGACTAGCGGGACGCCGGTGGATGAGCAGTTCTTC.

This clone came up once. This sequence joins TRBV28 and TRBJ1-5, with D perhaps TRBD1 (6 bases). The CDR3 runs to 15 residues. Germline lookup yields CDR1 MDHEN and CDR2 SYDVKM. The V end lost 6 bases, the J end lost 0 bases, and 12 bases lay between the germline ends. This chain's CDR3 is CASRGQTYSNQPQHF. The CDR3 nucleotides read TGTGCCAGCAGGGGACAAACTTATAGCAATCAGCCCCAGCATTTT.

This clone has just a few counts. The CDR3 DNA reads as TGCGCCAGCAGCTTATCCCAGGGGCCCGGCTACACCTTC. Amino acid sequence: CASSLSQGPGYTF. The genes are TRBV5-1 and TRBJ1-2; possible D gene TRBD1, 6 bases. There are 13 residues in the CDR3. Trimming left V 2 bases short and J 8 bases short, with 13 bases between. CDR1 SGHRS and CDR2 YFSETQ come from the germline V gene.

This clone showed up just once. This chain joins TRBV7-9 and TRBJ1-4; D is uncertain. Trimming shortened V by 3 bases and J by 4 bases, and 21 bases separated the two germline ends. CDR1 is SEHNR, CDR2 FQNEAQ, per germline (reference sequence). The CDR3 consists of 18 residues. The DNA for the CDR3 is TGTGCCAGCAGCTTTCCATCATCGGGATCCAGCCTTAATGAAAAACTGTTTTTT. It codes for CASSFPSSGSSLNEKLFF.

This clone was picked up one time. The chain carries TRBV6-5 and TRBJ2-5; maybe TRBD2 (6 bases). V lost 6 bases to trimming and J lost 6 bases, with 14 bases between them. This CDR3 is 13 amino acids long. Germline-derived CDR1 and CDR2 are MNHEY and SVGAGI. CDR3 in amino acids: CASSFGTGKTQYF. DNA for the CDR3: TGTGCCAGCAGCTTCGGGACTGGAAAGACCCAGTACTTC.

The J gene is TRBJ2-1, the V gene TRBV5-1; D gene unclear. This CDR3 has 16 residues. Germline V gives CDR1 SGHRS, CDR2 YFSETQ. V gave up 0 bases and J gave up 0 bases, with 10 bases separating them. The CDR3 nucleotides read TGCGCCAGCAGCTTGGACGGCGGTAGCTCCTACAATGAGCAGTTCTTC. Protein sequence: CASSLDGGSSYNEQFF. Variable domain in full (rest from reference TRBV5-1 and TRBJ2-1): KAGVTQTPRYLIKTRGQQVTLSCSPISGHRSVSWYQQTPGQGLQFLFEYFSETQRNKGNFPGRFSGRQFSNSRSEMNVSTLELGDSALYLCASSLDGGSSYNEQFFGPGTRLTVL.

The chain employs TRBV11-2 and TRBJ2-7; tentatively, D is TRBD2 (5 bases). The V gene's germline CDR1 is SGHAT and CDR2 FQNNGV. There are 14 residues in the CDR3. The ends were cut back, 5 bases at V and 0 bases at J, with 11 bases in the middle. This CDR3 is CASSRGTSSYEQYF. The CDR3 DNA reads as TGTGCCAGCAGCCGGGGTACGAGCTCCTACGAGCAGTACTTC.

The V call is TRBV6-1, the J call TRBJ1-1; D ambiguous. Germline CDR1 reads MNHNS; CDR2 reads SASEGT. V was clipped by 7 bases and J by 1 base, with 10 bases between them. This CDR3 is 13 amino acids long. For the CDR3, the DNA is TGTGCCAGCAACCCCGACTCGAACACTGAAGCTTTCTTT. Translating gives CASNPDSNTEAFF.

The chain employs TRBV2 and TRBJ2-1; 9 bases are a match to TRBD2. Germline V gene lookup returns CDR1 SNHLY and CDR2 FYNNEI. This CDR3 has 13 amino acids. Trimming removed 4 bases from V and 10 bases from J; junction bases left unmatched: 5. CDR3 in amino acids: CASSVGLAGEQFF. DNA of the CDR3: TGTGCCAGCAGTGTGGGCCTAGCGGGGGAGCAGTTCTTC.

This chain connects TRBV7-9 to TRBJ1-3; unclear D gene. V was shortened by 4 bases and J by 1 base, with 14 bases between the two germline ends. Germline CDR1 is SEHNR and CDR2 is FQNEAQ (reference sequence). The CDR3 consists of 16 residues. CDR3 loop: CASSYLKTHSGNTIYF. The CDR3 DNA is TGTGCCAGCAGCTACCTAAAAACTCATTCTGGAAACACCATATATTTT.

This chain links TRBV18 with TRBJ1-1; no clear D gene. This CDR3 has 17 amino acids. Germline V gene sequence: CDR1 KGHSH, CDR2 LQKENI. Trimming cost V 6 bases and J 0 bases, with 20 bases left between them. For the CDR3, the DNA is TGTGCCAGCTCCCCCAGGATAGTTTCTTCGATGAACACTGAAGCTTTCTTT. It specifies CASSPRIVSSMNTEAFF.

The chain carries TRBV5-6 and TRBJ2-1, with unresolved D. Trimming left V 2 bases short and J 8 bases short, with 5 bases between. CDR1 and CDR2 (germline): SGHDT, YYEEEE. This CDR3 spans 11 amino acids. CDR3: CASSLFDEQFF. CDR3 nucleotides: TGTGCCAGCAGCTTATTCGATGAGCAGTTCTTC. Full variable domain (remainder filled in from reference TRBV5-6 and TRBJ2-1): DAGVTQSPTHLIKTRGQQVTLRCSPKSGHDTVSWYQQALGQGPQFIFQYYEEEERQRGNFPDRFSGHQFPNYSSELNVNALLLGDSALYLCASSLFDEQFFGPGTRLTVL.

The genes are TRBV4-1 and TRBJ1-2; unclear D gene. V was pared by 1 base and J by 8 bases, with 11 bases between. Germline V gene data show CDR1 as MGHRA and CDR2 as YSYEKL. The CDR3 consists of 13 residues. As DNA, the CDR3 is TGCGCCAGCAGCCAAGCTGCGTCTTACGGCTACACCTTC. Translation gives CASSQAASYGYTF.

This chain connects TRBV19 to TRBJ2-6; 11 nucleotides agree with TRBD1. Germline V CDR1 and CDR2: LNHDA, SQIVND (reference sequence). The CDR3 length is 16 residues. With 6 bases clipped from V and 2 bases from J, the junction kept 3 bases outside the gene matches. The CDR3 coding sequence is TGTGCCAGTAGAGTGGACAGGGGGCCTGGGGCCAACGTCCTGACTTTC. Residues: CASRVDRGPGANVLTF.

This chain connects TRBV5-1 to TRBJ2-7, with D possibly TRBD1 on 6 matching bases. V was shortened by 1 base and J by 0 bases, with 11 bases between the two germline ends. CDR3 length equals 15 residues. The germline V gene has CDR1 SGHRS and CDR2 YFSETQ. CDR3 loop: CASSLYRDPSYEQYF. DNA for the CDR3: TGCGCCAGCAGCTTGTACAGGGACCCCTCCTACGAGCAGTACTTC.

CDR3 DNA sequence: TGCAGCGTTGGGAACAGGGCGTTCACTGAAGCTTTCTTT. This gives the protein CSVGNRAFTEAFF. V usage is TRBV29-1 and J usage is TRBJ1-1; perhaps TRBD1 as D (6 bases). V was trimmed by 4 bases and J by 4 bases, leaving 13 bases between them. Germline CDR1 is SQVTM and CDR2 is ANQGSEA. The CDR3 is 13 amino acids.

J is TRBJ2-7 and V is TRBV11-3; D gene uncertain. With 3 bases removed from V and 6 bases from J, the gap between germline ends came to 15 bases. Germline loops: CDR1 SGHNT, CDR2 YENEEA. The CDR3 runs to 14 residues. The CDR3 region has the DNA TGTGCCAGCAGCTTTTCCGCGGAGTCGGGCGAGCAGTACTTC. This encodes CASSFSAESGEQYF.

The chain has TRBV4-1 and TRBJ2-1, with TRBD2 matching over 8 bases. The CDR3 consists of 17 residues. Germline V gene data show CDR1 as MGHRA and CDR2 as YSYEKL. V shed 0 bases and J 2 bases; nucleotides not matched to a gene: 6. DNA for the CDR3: TGCGCCAGCAGCCAAGATGTGGCGGGGGGCCCCTACAATGAGCAGTTCTTC. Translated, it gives CASSQDVAGGPYNEQFF.

CDR3 sequence: CAWRRSDEQYF. CDR3 DNA: TGTGCCTGGCGGAGGTCGGACGAGCAGTACTTC. This chain links TRBV30 with TRBJ2-7, with TRBD2 as a possible D gene (5 bases). V lost 5 bases to trimming and J lost 5 bases, with 10 bases between them. CDR1 is GTSNPN, CDR2 SVGIG, per germline (reference sequence). The CDR3 has 11 residues.

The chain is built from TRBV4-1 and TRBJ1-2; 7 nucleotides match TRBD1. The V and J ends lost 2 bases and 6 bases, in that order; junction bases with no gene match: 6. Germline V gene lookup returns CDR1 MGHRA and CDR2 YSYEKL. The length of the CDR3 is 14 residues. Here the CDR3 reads CASSQLTRGNGYTF. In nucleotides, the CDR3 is TGCGCCAGCAGCCAACTCACCAGGGGGAATGGCTACACCTTC.

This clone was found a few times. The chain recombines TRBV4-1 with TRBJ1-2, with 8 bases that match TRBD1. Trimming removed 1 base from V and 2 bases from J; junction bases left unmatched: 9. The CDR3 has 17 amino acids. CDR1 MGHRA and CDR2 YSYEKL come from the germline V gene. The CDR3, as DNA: TGCGCCAGCAGCCAAGTAACAGGGGGTAACGTAAACTATGGCTACACCTTC. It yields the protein CASSQVTGGNVNYGYTF.

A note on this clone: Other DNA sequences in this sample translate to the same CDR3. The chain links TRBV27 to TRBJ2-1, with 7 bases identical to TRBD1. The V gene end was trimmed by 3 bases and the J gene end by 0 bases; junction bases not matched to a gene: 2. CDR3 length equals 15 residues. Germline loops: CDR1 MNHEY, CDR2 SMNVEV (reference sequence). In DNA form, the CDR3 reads TGTGCCAGCAGTTTGACAGGGAGCTCCTACAATGAGCAGTTCTTC. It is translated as CASSLTGSSYNEQFF.